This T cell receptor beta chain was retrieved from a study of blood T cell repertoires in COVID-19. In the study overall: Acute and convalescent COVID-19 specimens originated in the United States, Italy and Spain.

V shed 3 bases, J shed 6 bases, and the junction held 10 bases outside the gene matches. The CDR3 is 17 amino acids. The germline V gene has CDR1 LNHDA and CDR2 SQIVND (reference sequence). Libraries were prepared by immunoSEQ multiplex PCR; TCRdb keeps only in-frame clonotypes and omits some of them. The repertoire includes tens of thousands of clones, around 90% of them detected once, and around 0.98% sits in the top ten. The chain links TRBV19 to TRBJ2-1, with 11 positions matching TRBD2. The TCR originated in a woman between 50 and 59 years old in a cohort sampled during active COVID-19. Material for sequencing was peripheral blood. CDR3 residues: CASSISIAGGPGNEQFF. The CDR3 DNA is TGTGCCAGTAGTATTTCGATAGCGGGAGGGCCAGGCAATGAGCAGTTCTTC.